The T cell receptor beta chain under discussion was sequenced for a study of CXCR3-negative and CXCR3-positive naive CD8 T cells. Study-level points and caveats: TRB CDR3s were more hydrophobic in CXCR3-positive than in CXCR3-negative naive cells. The majority of assays used fresh PBMCs, and CXCR3 expression partially decreased after cryopreservation.

Regarding this clonotype: Its matching antigen is unknown.

Researchers prepared the TRB cDNA libraries using 5' RACE with UMI labels. TCRdb reprocessed the 5' RACE reads, keeping one entry per CDR3 protein, no DNA. Its table records about 130,000 distinct CDR3 sequences. CDR3 length: 19 residues. Germline CDR1 reads SEHNR; CDR2 reads FQNEAQ (reference sequence). Each CD8+ T cell subset was sorted in triplicate, hundreds of thousands of cells each. Phenotypically, naive CD8+ T cells corresponded to CD45RO-CCR7+CD27+CD95-. The source material was naive CXCR3- CD8+ T cells from blood. Regarding subset: CD45RO-CCR7+CD27+CD95- naive CD8+ T cells lacking CXCR3 (TNR3-). This chain connects TRBV7-9 to TRBJ2-7; TCRdb's D call of TRBD2 is untestable without DNA. The source is a human donor in good health. Some clones in this sample may be carry-over from other donors' samples. CDR3 loop: CASSPPGGRGGDGVYEQYF.